Shown below are 14 T cell receptor beta chains from a single sample sequenced in a study of beta chain features in type 1 diabetes (dated by TCRdb to the late 2010s). Preparation of the library involved the immunoSEQ multiplex PCR assay. The entire amount of isolated RNA was reverse transcribed using the High Capacity cDNA Reverse Transcription Kit, so the sequenced TCRB transcripts were expressed ones. Not all clones reach the TCRdb copy of this immuneACCESS table, which keeps in-frame sequences only. Checked studies attribute under half of the gap to unresolved V genes and leave the rest unexplained. Counted in this sample were 350,000 to 400,000 clones; more than 12% of them appeared once. The ten largest clones represent more than 0.015% of the sample. Material: naive CD4+ T cells from blood. Sample cell subset or site, as interpreted from the label and publication: true naive CD4+ T cells. The receptors were gathered from a woman younger than 30 in good health.

The chain combines TRBV2 with TRBJ2-7, with a weak D call TRBD1 (5 bases). CDR3 size: 13 residues. V lost 4 bases to trimming and J lost 2 bases, with 9 bases between them. Germline V CDR1 and CDR2: SNHLY, FYNNEI. This CDR3 reads CASSGQTPYEQYF. CDR3 nucleotide sequence: TGTGCCAGCAGTGGACAGACCCCCTACGAGCAGTACTTC.

V usage is TRBV15 and J usage is TRBJ1-1, with D perhaps TRBD1 (5 bases). Germline lookup yields CDR1 LNHNV and CDR2 YYDKDF (reference sequence). V lost 6 bases, J lost 4 bases, and 15 bases lay in between. This CDR3 is built from 14 residues. The CDR3 DNA sequence: TGTGCCACCAGTTCAGACAGAAGGTTCACTGAAGCTTTCTTT. It specifies CATSSDRRFTEAFF.

The table lists this clone with a few counts. V usage is TRBV9 and J usage is TRBJ1-5; maybe TRBD1 (5 bases). Deletions cut 3 bases from V and 4 bases from J, with 8 bases between. The germline CDR1 and CDR2 sequences are SGDLS and YYNGEE. The CDR3 has 13 residues. CDR3 bases: TGTGCCAGCAGCGGACGGGGGAATCAGCCCCAGCATTTT. As protein: CASSGRGNQPQHF.

This rearrangement joins TRBV29-1 to TRBJ2-3; TRBD2 matches 7 bases. This CDR3 is 13 amino acids long. V lost 6 bases and J lost 3; bases outside the gene matches: 6. The V gene's germline CDR1 is SQVTM and CDR2 ANQGSEA. CDR3 DNA sequence: TGCAGCGTAGCCGGACTAGTGACAGATACGCAGTATTTT. Translating gives CSVAGLVTDTQYF.

V is TRBV5-6 and J is TRBJ2-3; 7 nucleotides match TRBD2. Germline assignment: CDR1 SGHDT and CDR2 YYEEEE. V shed 1 base and J 1 base; nucleotides not matched to a gene: 3. This CDR3 has 15 amino acids. The CDR3 protein is CASSLIGLGTDTQYF. The CDR3, as DNA: TGTGCCAGCAGCTTGATCGGACTAGGCACAGATACGCAGTATTTT.

A few counts support this clone. The chain couples TRBV30 to TRBJ2-1; D is ambiguous. V lost 2 bases to trimming and J lost 3 bases, with 5 bases between them. The CDR3 spans 12 residues. The V gene's germline CDR1 is GTSNPN and CDR2 SVGIG (reference sequence). DNA of the CDR3: TGTGCCTGGAGTCTCCTCTACAATGAGCAGTTCTTC. It translates to CAWSLLYNEQFF.

This clone was recorded a few times. V usage is TRBV5-1 and J usage is TRBJ1-5; 10 bases line up with TRBD1. The CDR3 runs to 14 residues. Trimming took 4 bases from V and 6 from J; bases not matched to a gene: 4. In germline, CDR1 is SGHRS, CDR2 YFSETQ. The DNA of the CDR3 is TGCGCCAGCAGCACAGGACAGGGGGTTCAGCCCCAGCATTTT. Translation: CASSTGQGVQPQHF. The variable domain in full, completed from reference TRBV5-1 and TRBJ1-5, reads KAGVTQTPRYLIKTRGQQVTLSCSPISGHRSVSWYQQTPGQGLQFLFEYFSETQRNKGNFPGRFSGRQFSNSRSEMNVSTLELGDSALYLCASSTGQGVQPQHFGDGTRLSIL.

V is TRBV15 and J is TRBJ1-5, with D possibly matching TRBD1 (6 bases). Trimming removed 5 bases at V and 2 bases at J, with 13 bases between. This CDR3 contains 15 residues. The germline gives CDR1 LNHNV, CDR2 YYDKDF (reference sequence). The CDR3, as DNA: TGTGCCACCAGCCCCCAGGGGAAGGGCAATCAGCCCCAGCATTTT. It codes for CATSPQGKGNQPQHF.

This clone was recorded a few times. The gene calls are TRBV6-5 and TRBJ1-2, with D hard to call. This CDR3 is 13 amino acids long. The ends were cut back, 6 bases at V and 2 bases at J, with 10 bases in the middle. In germline, CDR1 is MNHEY, CDR2 SVGAGI. In DNA form, the CDR3 reads TGTGCCAGCAGGAGTACAGCCAACTATGGCTACACCTTC. This gives the protein CASRSTANYGYTF.

This chain links TRBV6-5 with TRBJ1-5; D gene unclear. The germline V gene has CDR1 MNHEY and CDR2 SVGAGI. The CDR3 loop spans 13 amino acids. The V gene lost 2 bases and the J gene lost 5 bases, with 7 bases spanning the gap. The CDR3 spells CASSYMRDQPQHF. The CDR3 region has the DNA TGTGCCAGCAGTTACATGAGGGATCAGCCCCAGCATTTT.

The chain uses TRBV29-1 and TRBJ1-5; TRBD1 is a possible D gene (6 bases). Trimming removed 7 bases at V and 4 bases at J, with 11 bases between. Looked up from germline, CDR1 is SQVTM and CDR2 is ANQGSEA. This CDR3 has 12 amino acids. The CDR3: CSAGRGNQPQHF. The DNA of the CDR3 is TGCAGCGCGGGTAGGGGGAATCAGCCCCAGCATTTT.

This clone came up a few times. V usage is TRBV7-2 and J usage is TRBJ2-1; 11 nucleotides align to TRBD2. Germline V gene lookup returns CDR1 SGHTA and CDR2 FQGNSA. Trimming took 5 bases from V and 4 from J; bases not matched to a gene: 4. The CDR3 is 15 residues long. The CDR3 DNA is TGTGCCAGCAGCACCAGGACTAGCGGGTACAATGAGCAGTTCTTC. It specifies CASSTRTSGYNEQFF.

This chain joins TRBV29-1 and TRBJ1-2; TRBD1 agrees at 9 bases. The V gene's germline CDR1 is SQVTM and CDR2 ANQGSEA. The J segment lost 7 bases and the V segment lost 6 bases, leaving 12 bases of the junction unmatched. The CDR3 has 14 residues. The CDR3 loop reads CSVIGTGTLLGYTF. As DNA, the CDR3 is TGCAGCGTGATCGGGACAGGGACGCTCCTTGGCTACACCTTC.

Here the CDR3 DNA reads TGTGCCAGTAGTCAGGTCCGGACTAACAATGAGCAGTTCTTC. Translating it yields CASSQVRTNNEQFF. V is TRBV19 and J is TRBJ2-1, with D possibly TRBD2 on 6 matching bases. CDR1 is LNHDA and CDR2 is SQIVND in the germline V gene (reference sequence). This CDR3 comprises 14 residues. The ends were cut back, 5 bases at V and 5 bases at J, with 13 bases in the middle.